The 26 T cell receptor beta chains below come from one sample, sequenced in a study. TCRdb ran MiXCR on the 5' RACE reads and lists one entry per CDR3 protein. The sample shows 45,000 to 55,000 distinct CDR3 sequences, 24% of them seen only once. The specimen was tumor-infiltrating naive CD4+ T cells sorted from the breast tumor. The subset: naive CD4+ T cells, CD4+CD45RA+CD25-. These receptors came from a female donor with breast cancer.

V is TRBV28 and J is TRBJ2-1, with 16 bases that match TRBD2. Trimming removed 5 bases from V and 7 bases from J; junction bases left unmatched: 14. The CDR3 extends over 19 amino acids. Germline CDR1 is MDHEN and CDR2 is SYDVKM. CDR3 nucleotides: TGTGCCAGCAGTCCCCCGGGGCAGGGACTAGCGGGAGGGCCTAATGAGCAGTTCTTC. Translated, it gives CASSPPGQGLAGGPNEQFF.

This clonotype has only a few counts. The V and J genes are TRBV6-1 and TRBJ1-2; no firm D call. Germline-derived CDR1 and CDR2 are MNHNS and SASEGT. The V and J ends lost 3 bases and 8 bases respectively, with 10 bases between them. CDR3 length: 12 amino acids. For the CDR3, the DNA is TGTGCCAGCAGTGAGGTGGCCAACGGCTACACCTTC. Translated: CASSEVANGYTF.

This clonotype was detected ten times or more. The DNA for the CDR3 is TGTGCCAGCAGTGAACAGGGACACCCCAATCAGCCCCAGCATTTT. This translates into CASSEQGHPNQPQHF. V and J are TRBV2 and TRBJ1-5; maybe TRBD1 (6 bases). CDR3 length: 15 residues. CDR1 SNHLY and CDR2 FYNNEI come from the germline V gene. Trimming shortened V by 2 bases and J by 3 bases, and 11 bases separated the two germline ends.

The chain employs TRBV4-3 and TRBJ2-7; tentatively, D is TRBD2 (5 bases). The length of the CDR3 is 15 residues. V lost 4 bases and J lost 3, with 16 bases in between. Germline loops: CDR1 LGHNA, CDR2 YSLEER. The CDR3 loop reads CASSPYRTGGYEQYF. The CDR3 DNA follows: TGCGCCAGCAGCCCCTACCGGACTGGCGGCTACGAGCAGTACTTC.

There are many counts of this clonotype. The chain joins TRBV6-1 to TRBJ1-5; no firm D call. CDR3 length: 17 residues. Germline lookup yields CDR1 MNHNS and CDR2 SASEGT. V was trimmed by 7 bases and J by 9 bases, leaving 28 bases between them. CDR3 loop: CASTQDGNGSPSRPQHF. The CDR3 region has the DNA TGTGCCAGCACCCAAGACGGGAACGGGTCTCCGTCTCGGCCCCAGCATTTT.

This clonotype was recorded at least ten times. The chain employs TRBV10-2 and TRBJ2-5, with D uncertain. This CDR3 contains 14 residues. V lost 7 bases and J 1 base, leaving 13 bases between the germline ends. The germline V gene encodes CDR1 WSHSY and CDR2 SAAADI. CDR3 in DNA: TGCGCCAGCAAAGTTAGTCTGGCCCAAGAGACCCAGTACTTC. The encoded protein is CASKVSLAQETQYF.

V and J are TRBV6-2 or TRBV6-3 and TRBJ2-5; 8 bases line up with TRBD2. CDR1 and CDR2 (germline): MNHEY, SVGEGT. This CDR3 region has 15 residues. The V gene end was trimmed by 8 bases and the J gene end by 4 bases; junction bases not matched to a gene: 12. The CDR3 DNA sequence: TGTGCCAGCGCCGGACCAGCGGGAGATGTAGAGACCCAGTACTTC. The encoded protein is CASAGPAGDVETQYF.

Ten or more counts support this clonotype. The chain has TRBV27 and TRBJ2-7, with TRBD2 as a possible D gene (5 bases). Per the germline V gene, CDR1 is MNHEY and CDR2 is SMNVEV (reference sequence). V was cut by 5 bases and J by 4 bases, with 15 bases left in between. The CDR3 is 14 amino acids. The CDR3 DNA is TGTGCCAGCAGTAAACCAGCGGAGAAATACGAGCAGTACTTC. Residues: CASSKPAEKYEQYF.

This chain connects TRBV10-2 to TRBJ2-7, with D perhaps given as TRBD1 or TRBD2 (6 bases each). The germline V gene has CDR1 WSHSY and CDR2 SAAADI. Trimming removed 4 bases from V and 6 bases from J, with 13 bases in between. CDR3 length equals 13 residues. CDR3 loop: CASSGAGEAEQYF. CDR3 in DNA: TGCGCCAGCAGTGGGGCAGGGGAGGCCGAGCAGTACTTC.

The chain couples TRBV12-3 or TRBV12-4 to TRBJ1-1, with a weak D call TRBD1 (6 bases). With 6 bases removed from V and 5 bases from J, the gap between germline ends came to 13 bases. The CDR3 has 13 amino acids. In DNA, the CDR3 is TGTGCCAGCAGACCCGGACAGAGGACTGAAGCTTTCTTT. Its protein product is CASRPGQRTEAFF.

This clonotype was seen more than once but under ten times. J is TRBJ1-6 and V is TRBV7-2; no reliable D call. The CDR3 extends over 12 amino acids. The germline CDR1 and CDR2 sequences are SGHTA and FQGNSA. Trimming removed 3 bases at V and 9 bases at J, with 6 bases between. CDR3: CASSFSSSPLHF. CDR3 sequence (DNA): TGTGCCAGCAGCTTTAGTTCTTCACCCCTCCACTTT.

By share, this clonotype counts as medium-sized. The rearrangement links TRBV9 to TRBJ2-7, with D possibly called TRBD1 or TRBD2 (5 bases each). This CDR3 spans 15 amino acids. Germline V gives CDR1 SGDLS, CDR2 YYNGEE. The V and J ends lost 2 bases and 2 bases respectively, with 14 bases between them. In DNA, the CDR3 is TGTGCCAGCAGCGTGGTACCGGGACCCCCCTACGAGCAGTACTTC. Residues: CASSVVPGPPYEQYF.

This clonotype showed up just a few times. The rearrangement joins TRBV18 to TRBJ2-5; unclear D gene. CDR1 is KGHSH, CDR2 LQKENI, per germline. The CDR3 has 13 amino acids. V was shortened by 6 bases and J by 5 bases, with 13 bases between the two germline ends. For the CDR3, the DNA is TGTGCCAGCTCCGCAGATCGAGCGGAGACCCAGTACTTC. Translated, it gives CASSADRAETQYF.

V is TRBV7-8 and J is TRBJ2-7; D ambiguous. From germline, CDR1 is SGHVS and CDR2 FQNEAQ. The CDR3 runs 13 residues. V gave up 0 bases and J gave up 0 bases, with 3 bases separating them. Written as DNA, the CDR3 is TGTGCCAGCAGCTTAGCTAGCTCCTACGAGCAGTACTTC. It translates to CASSLASSYEQYF.

This clonotype came up a few times. The chain links TRBV5-1 to TRBJ2-2; TRBD2 might be the D (6 bases). The CDR3 is 17 residues long. The ends were cut back, 2 bases at V and 7 bases at J, with 21 bases in the middle. Germline loops: CDR1 SGHRS, CDR2 YFSETQ. The CDR3 loop reads CASSFIQAPGEIGELFF. The DNA for the CDR3 is TGCGCCAGCAGCTTTATTCAGGCACCGGGAGAAATCGGGGAGCTGTTTTTT.

This clonotype came up a few times. The V and J genes are TRBV5-1 and TRBJ1-1; D possibly corresponds to TRBD1 (6 bases). The ends were cut back, 0 bases at V and 3 bases at J, with 12 bases in the middle. CDR3 size: 15 residues. Germline V gene lookup returns CDR1 SGHRS and CDR2 YFSETQ. CDR3 residues: CASSLEGGPDTEAFF. CDR3 DNA: TGCGCCAGCAGCTTGGAGGGGGGGCCAGACACTGAAGCTTTCTTT.

The chain joins TRBV7-2 to TRBJ1-4; D ambiguous. The V gene's germline CDR1 is SGHTA and CDR2 FQGNSA. V lost 5 bases and J lost 4, with 14 bases in between. The CDR3 contains 15 residues. CDR3 protein: CASSLGRLFNEKLFF. The CDR3 nucleotides read TGTGCCAGCAGCCTTGGGAGGCTATTTAATGAAAAACTGTTTTTT. The whole variable domain, remainder taken from reference TRBV7-2 and TRBJ1-4, is GAGVSQSPSNKVTEKGKDVELRCDPISGHTALYWYRQSLGQGLEFLIYFQGNSAPDKSGLPSDRFSAERTGGSVSTLTIQRTQQEDSAVYLCASSLGRLFNEKLFFGSGTQLSVL.

This clonotype was recorded a few times. The chain is built from TRBV6-5 and TRBJ2-7; 11 bases match TRBD1. Trimming removed 0 bases from V and 7 bases from J; junction bases left unmatched: 5. Germline CDR1 MNHEY, CDR2 SVGAGI. CDR3 length equals 15 residues. The CDR3 DNA reads as TGTGCCAGCAGTTACTCCGGACAGGGGGCATTTGAGCAGTACTTC. It yields the protein CASSYSGQGAFEQYF.

Relative to its sample, this clonotype is medium-sized (0.01 to 0.1%). The chain carries TRBV7-2 and TRBJ2-2; no firm D call. CDR3 length: 12 residues. The germline gives CDR1 SGHTA, CDR2 FQGNSA. V lost 5 bases, J lost 3 bases, and 4 bases lay in between. This CDR3 reads CASSPDTGELFF. In DNA, the CDR3 is TGTGCCAGCAGCCCTGACACCGGGGAGCTGTTTTTT.

This clonotype was seen more than once but under ten times. V usage is TRBV5-1 and J usage is TRBJ2-7, with D possibly TRBD2 on 5 matching bases. The CDR3 spans 12 residues. Trimming shortened V by 4 bases and J by 6 bases, and 11 bases separated the two germline ends. Germline V gives CDR1 SGHRS, CDR2 YFSETQ. CDR3 nucleotide sequence: TGCGCCAGCAGCCGGGATGGTAGCGAGCAGTACTTC. Protein product: CASSRDGSEQYF. The full variable domain, with the rest looked up from reference TRBV5-1 and TRBJ2-7, is KAGVTQTPRYLIKTRGQQVTLSCSPISGHRSVSWYQQTPGQGLQFLFEYFSETQRNKGNFPGRFSGRQFSNSRSEMNVSTLELGDSALYLCASSRDGSEQYFGPGTRLTVT.

This clonotype was detected only a few times. V and J are TRBV29-1 and TRBJ2-5; 7 bases match TRBD2. V lost 4 bases, J lost 2 bases, and 1 base stayed unmatched. Looked up from germline, CDR1 is SQVTM and CDR2 is ANQGSEA. This CDR3 is 12 amino acids long. CDR3 coding DNA: TGCAGCGTTGTGGGGGGGCAAGAGACCCAGTACTTC. Translated, it gives CSVVGGQETQYF.

Only a few counts were recorded for this clonotype. The gene calls are TRBV29-1 and TRBJ2-5, with 11 bases fitting TRBD2. The germline CDR1 and CDR2 sequences are SQVTM and ANQGSEA. Germline trimming cut 6 bases from V and 4 bases from J; bases unmatched to any gene: 10. The CDR3 loop spans 15 amino acids. In DNA form, the CDR3 reads TGCAGCGTGGGGGAAGGCACTAGCGGGGGAGAGACCCAGTACTTC. Its translation is CSVGEGTSGGETQYF.

The V and J genes are TRBV29-1 and TRBJ2-1; 8 bases are shared with TRBD2. This CDR3 comprises 14 residues. V shed 3 bases, J shed 5 bases, and the junction held 6 bases outside the gene matches. From germline, CDR1 is SQVTM and CDR2 ANQGSEA. CDR3 in amino acids: CSVDSTSGNNEQFF. DNA of the CDR3: TGCAGCGTTGATAGTACTAGCGGAAACAATGAGCAGTTCTTC.

The V call is TRBV5-4, the J call TRBJ2-3; D is unclear. V shed 4 bases and J shed 2 bases, with 14 bases lying between them. This CDR3 is 15 amino acids long. CDR1 and CDR2 (germline): SGHNT, YYREEE (reference sequence). CDR3 residues: CASSADNPFTDTQYF. Here the CDR3 DNA reads TGTGCCAGCAGCGCGGATAACCCATTCACAGATACGCAGTATTTT.

By sample fraction, this clonotype is medium-sized (0.01 to 0.1%). The rearrangement links TRBV24-1 to TRBJ2-3; 13 bases map to TRBD2. The CDR3 contains 15 residues. Germline V CDR1 and CDR2: KGHDR, SFDVKD. Trimming removed 4 bases from V and 10 bases from J; junction bases left unmatched: 7. CDR3 sequence (DNA): TGTGCCACCAGTGACCCGGGACTAGCGGGATTCGCGCAGTATTTT. Protein sequence: CATSDPGLAGFAQYF.

On this clonotype itself: The conserved phenylalanine or tryptophan normally closing the CDR3 is absent here, so this likely arose from a read error. The DNA is omitted, as the CDR3 cannot be located on it reliably, and the CDR3 follows TCRdb's listing. The V gene is TRBV28, the J gene TRBJ1-2; the table's D call of TRBD1 was not tested on the DNA. Germline assignment: CDR1 MDHEN and CDR2 SYDVKM. The CDR3 totals 15 residues, both ends included. The CDR3: CASSQTGGANYGYNS.